The 23 T cell receptor beta chains presented below share a single source sample, sequenced in a study of shared T cell receptors in the human thymus. The data were produced by immunoSEQ multiplex PCR, yet TCRdb's version contains in-frame clones alone and is incomplete. Of some 660,000 clones listed, around 87% were seen once; the top ten hold under 0.01%. Separately, the same data were catalogued under a study of human thymus T cells.

Material for sequencing was thymocytes. The receptors originated from a boy under three years old with a congenital heart defect.

The chain employs TRBV6-6 and TRBJ1-1; D perhaps matches TRBD1 (5 bases). Trimming stripped 7 bases from V and 3 bases from J, with 12 bases between. Germline V gives CDR1 MNHNY, CDR2 SVGAGI (reference sequence). The CDR3 spans 13 residues. The CDR3 sequence is CASTGTDDTEAFF. In nucleotides, the CDR3 is TGTGCCAGCACCGGGACTGATGACACTGAAGCTTTCTTT.

The chain joins TRBV27 to TRBJ2-7; 16 positions agree with TRBD2. Germline CDR1 and CDR2: MNHEY and SMNVEV (reference sequence). V was clipped by 4 bases and J by 3 bases; unmatched bases: 3. The CDR3 runs to 16 residues. CDR3: CASSSGTSGRDYEQYF. The CDR3 DNA is TGTGCCAGCAGTTCCGGGACTAGCGGGAGGGACTACGAGCAGTACTTC.

The chain carries TRBV5-6 and TRBJ2-7; D gene uncertain. Germline values: CDR1 SGHDT, CDR2 YYEEEE. The CDR3 has 15 residues. V was pared by 1 base and J by 5 bases, with 16 bases between. CDR3 in amino acids: CASSLNYPAWDEQYF. For the CDR3, the DNA is TGTGCCAGCAGCTTGAACTACCCGGCGTGGGACGAGCAGTACTTC. The variable domain in full, with the rest retrieved from reference TRBV5-6 and TRBJ2-7, is DAGVTQSPTHLIKTRGQQVTLRCSPKSGHDTVSWYQQALGQGPQFIFQYYEEEERQRGNFPDRFSGHQFPNYSSELNVNALLLGDSALYLCASSLNYPAWDEQYFGPGTRLTVT.

This rearrangement joins TRBV6-6 to TRBJ2-7, with TRBD2 as a possible D gene (7 bases). V lost 6 bases, J lost 2 bases, and 17 bases lay in between. From germline, CDR1 is MNHNY and CDR2 SVGAGI (reference sequence). CDR3 length equals 15 residues. The CDR3 DNA is TGTGCCAGCAGGCCGAGGGGGGGCCCCACCTACGAGCAGTACTTC. Translation gives CASRPRGGPTYEQYF.

The genes are TRBV19 and TRBJ2-3; 11 bases align to TRBD2. The V gene's germline CDR1 is LNHDA and CDR2 SQIVND (reference sequence). There are 19 residues in the CDR3. V gave up 4 bases and J gave up 3 bases; unmatched junction bases: 15. CDR3 protein: CASSTPNRVAGGGTDTQYF. Written as DNA, the CDR3 is TGTGCCAGTAGTACACCAAACAGGGTAGCGGGAGGGGGTACAGATACGCAGTATTTT.

The V gene is TRBV11-2, the J gene TRBJ2-1; 7 bases fit TRBD1. Germline trimming cut 5 bases from V and 8 bases from J; bases unmatched to any gene: 0. Germline V gene lookup returns CDR1 SGHAT and CDR2 FQNNGV. This CDR3 spans 11 amino acids. In nucleotides, the CDR3 is TGTGCCAGCAGCCAGGGGGATGAGCAGTTCTTC. Protein: CASSQGDEQFF.

Points on this clone: A junction end diverges from the germline sequence, so it may reflect a read error. The chain employs TRBV18 and TRBJ2-2; 9 bases are a match to TRBD1. The CDR3 is 20 residues long. Per the germline V gene, CDR1 is KGHSH and CDR2 is LQKENI. The CDR3 sequence: CASSTPRDRDPEPNTGELFF. The CDR3 DNA reads TGTGCCAGCTCAACACCGCGGGACAGGGACCCGGAGCCGAACACCGGGGAGCTGTTTTTT.

This clone was seen a single time. The chain uses TRBV7-9 and TRBJ2-1, with 8 bases identical to TRBD1. The germline V gene encodes CDR1 SEHNR and CDR2 FQNEAQ (reference sequence). J was trimmed by 4 bases and V by 1 base; bases with no gene match: 12. CDR3 size: 18 residues. This chain's CDR3 is CASSLVLIRTGQYNEQFF. For the CDR3, the DNA is TGTGCCAGCAGCTTAGTCTTAATTAGGACAGGGCAATACAATGAGCAGTTCTTC. The full variable domain, its missing parts supplied by reference TRBV7-9 and TRBJ2-1, is DTGVSQNPRHKITKRGQNVTFRCDPISEHNRLYWYRQTLGQGPEFLTYFQNEAQLEKSRLLSDRFSAERPKGSFSTLEIQRTEQGDSAMYLCASSLVLIRTGQYNEQFFGPGTRLTVL.

This rearrangement joins TRBV5-1 to TRBJ1-4; D uncertain. Germline V gene lookup returns CDR1 SGHRS and CDR2 YFSETQ. The CDR3 sequence is 14 residues long. Trimming removed 1 base from V and 4 bases from J, with 8 bases in between. The CDR3 protein is CASSLNRDNEKLFF. The DNA for the CDR3 is TGCGCCAGCAGCTTGAACAGAGATAATGAAAAACTGTTTTTT.

This clone occurred a few times. The chain is built from TRBV27 and TRBJ1-1; TRBD1 might be the D (6 bases). Per the germline V gene, CDR1 is MNHEY and CDR2 is SMNVEV (reference sequence). The CDR3 is 15 residues long. Trimming removed 5 bases at V and 1 base at J, with 14 bases between. CDR3: CASSPTGQPNTEAFF. CDR3 nucleotides: TGTGCCAGCAGTCCAACCGGACAGCCGAACACTGAAGCTTTCTTT.

CDR3 sequence: CASSYARGAHDRAFF. The CDR3 DNA reads as TGTGCCAGCAGTTACGCCAGGGGGGCGCACGATCGAGCTTTCTTT. This chain joins TRBV6-6 and TRBJ1-1; 7 positions agree with TRBD1. This CDR3 is 15 amino acids long. V lost 2 bases and J lost 10; bases outside the gene matches: 13. Germline CDR1 reads MNHNY; CDR2 reads SVGAGI (reference sequence).

The chain recombines TRBV7-2 with TRBJ2-1; 11 positions match TRBD2. The length of the CDR3 is 16 residues. J lost 4 bases, V lost 0 bases, and 2 bases had no gene match. The germline V gene has CDR1 SGHTA and CDR2 FQGNSA. The CDR3 region is CASSLALAGGYNEQFF. For the CDR3, the DNA is TGTGCCAGCAGCTTAGCCCTAGCGGGGGGATACAATGAGCAGTTCTTC. The full variable domain, with the rest looked up from reference TRBV7-2 and TRBJ2-1, is GAGVSQSPSNKVTEKGKDVELRCDPISGHTALYWYRQSLGQGLEFLIYFQGNSAPDKSGLPSDRFSAERTGGSVSTLTIQRTQQEDSAVYLCASSLALAGGYNEQFFGPGTRLTVL.

J is TRBJ1-2 and V is TRBV28, with 9 bases lining up with TRBD1. Germline trimming cut 5 bases from V and 1 base from J; bases unmatched to any gene: 5. Germline V gene lookup returns CDR1 MDHEN and CDR2 SYDVKM. This CDR3 contains 15 residues. The CDR3 region is CASSRNRGLNYGYTF. Written as DNA, the CDR3 is TGTGCCAGCAGTCGTAACAGGGGGCTTAACTATGGCTACACCTTC.

The chain carries TRBV7-3 and TRBJ2-2; 8 bases are shared with TRBD2. With V trimmed by 0 bases and J by 2 bases, 5 bases remained unmatched. From germline, CDR1 is SGHTA and CDR2 FQGTGA. This CDR3 has 17 residues. The CDR3 loop reads CASSLTVAGLNTGELFF. The CDR3 DNA reads TGTGCCAGCAGCTTAACAGTAGCGGGACTAAACACCGGGGAGCTGTTTTTT. The whole variable domain, remainder taken from reference TRBV7-3 and TRBJ2-2, is GAGVSQTPSNKVTEKGKYVELRCDPISGHTALYWYRQSLGQGPEFLIYFQGTGAADDSGLPNDRFFAVRPEGSVSTLKIQRTERGDSAVYLCASSLTVAGLNTGELFFGEGSRLTVL.

The chain employs TRBV5-6 and TRBJ1-6; 7 bases are a match to TRBD1. Per the germline V gene, CDR1 is SGHDT and CDR2 is YYEEEE. CDR3 length: 17 amino acids. V lost 6 bases, J lost 8 bases, and 17 bases stayed unmatched. CDR3 loop: CASNPGGGGARHSPLHF. The CDR3 coding sequence is TGTGCCAGCAACCCAGGGGGAGGCGGGGCTCGACATTCACCCCTCCACTTT.

J is TRBJ2-1 and V is TRBV6-1; the D gene is possibly TRBD1 (6 bases). Between the trimmed V and J ends, which lost 4 bases and 3 bases, there was a span of 13 bases. This CDR3 spans 15 amino acids. Looked up from germline, CDR1 is MNHNS and CDR2 is SASEGT. CDR3 DNA: TGTGCCAGCAGTGTAGTTTGGGGGCGCTACAATGAGCAGTTCTTC. It encodes CASSVVWGRYNEQFF.

The chain joins TRBV6-6 to TRBJ2-5, with TRBD2 identical over 8 bases. Losses at the gene ends were 6 bases for V and 1 base for J; bases not matched to a gene: 4. CDR1 and CDR2 from the germline V gene are MNHNY and SVGAGI (reference sequence). The CDR3 spans 14 residues. DNA of the CDR3: TGTGCCAGCAGGGTAGCGGGGCCCCAAGAGACCCAGTACTTC. Encoded protein: CASRVAGPQETQYF.

CDR3 loop: CASSDRGNYEQYF. The CDR3 nucleotides read TGTGCCAGCAGTGACAGGGGAAACTACGAGCAGTACTTC. The genes are TRBV6-4 and TRBJ2-7; perhaps TRBD1 as D (5 bases). Per germline, CDR1 MRHNA and CDR2 SNTAGT. Trimming shortened V by 2 bases and J by 3 bases, and 8 bases separated the two germline ends. This CDR3 spans 13 amino acids.

V usage is TRBV7-2 and J usage is TRBJ2-7, with 10 positions matching TRBD2. Trimming took 5 bases from V and 4 from J; bases not matched to a gene: 5. The CDR3 length is 14 residues. Germline values: CDR1 SGHTA, CDR2 FQGNSA. CDR3 residues: CASSTGLAAYEQYF. Here the CDR3 DNA reads TGTGCCAGCAGCACCGGACTAGCGGCGTACGAGCAGTACTTC.

CDR3: CASSQDSKAGDSYEQYF. CDR3 in DNA: TGCGCCAGCAGCCAAGATTCAAAAGCGGGGGACTCCTACGAGCAGTACTTC. The chain recombines TRBV4-1 with TRBJ2-7, with TRBD2 identical over 8 bases. The CDR3 runs to 17 residues. CDR1 is MGHRA and CDR2 is YSYEKL in the germline V gene. Trimming took 0 bases from V and 0 from J; bases not matched to a gene: 7.

V usage is TRBV28 and J usage is TRBJ2-7, with a weak D call TRBD1 (6 bases). The germline V gene has CDR1 MDHEN and CDR2 SYDVKM. With 4 bases removed from V and 0 bases from J, the gap between germline ends came to 22 bases. The CDR3 extends over 18 amino acids. The CDR3 reads CASSYLPLTGHNSYEQYF. For the CDR3, the DNA is TGTGCCAGCAGTTACCTGCCCCTTACGGGACACAACTCCTACGAGCAGTACTTC.

The rearrangement uses TRBV2 and TRBJ2-7; 10 bases agree with TRBD2. From germline, CDR1 is SNHLY and CDR2 FYNNEI. V lost 8 bases, J lost 5 bases, and 15 bases stayed unmatched. This CDR3 is built from 16 residues. This CDR3 is CASYRLAGALPHEQYF. The CDR3 DNA reads TGTGCCAGCTACCGGCTAGCGGGAGCCCTCCCCCACGAGCAGTACTTC.

This chain links TRBV15 with TRBJ1-2; TRBD1 agrees at 7 bases. Germline lookup yields CDR1 LNHNV and CDR2 YYDKDF (reference sequence). V lost 0 bases to trimming and J lost 2 bases; unmatched junction nucleotides: 6. There are 16 residues in the CDR3. CDR3: CATSREQGYRNYGYTF. The CDR3 DNA is TGTGCCACCAGCAGAGAACAGGGGTACCGAAACTATGGCTACACCTTC.